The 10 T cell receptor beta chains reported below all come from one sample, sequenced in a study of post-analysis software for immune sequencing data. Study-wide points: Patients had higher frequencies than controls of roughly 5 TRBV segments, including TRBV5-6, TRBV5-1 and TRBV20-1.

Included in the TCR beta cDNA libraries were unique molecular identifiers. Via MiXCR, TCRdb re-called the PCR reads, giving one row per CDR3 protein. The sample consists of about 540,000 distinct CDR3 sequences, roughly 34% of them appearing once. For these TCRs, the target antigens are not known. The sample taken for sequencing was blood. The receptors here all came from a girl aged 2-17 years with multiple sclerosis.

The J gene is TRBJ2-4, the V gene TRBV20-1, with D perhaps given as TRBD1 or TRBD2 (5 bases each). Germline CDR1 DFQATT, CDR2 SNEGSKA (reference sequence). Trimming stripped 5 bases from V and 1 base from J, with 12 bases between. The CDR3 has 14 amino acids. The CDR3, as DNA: TGCAGTGCTGCCTCTGAGGGGGCCAAAAACATTCAGTACTTC. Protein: CSAASEGAKNIQYF.

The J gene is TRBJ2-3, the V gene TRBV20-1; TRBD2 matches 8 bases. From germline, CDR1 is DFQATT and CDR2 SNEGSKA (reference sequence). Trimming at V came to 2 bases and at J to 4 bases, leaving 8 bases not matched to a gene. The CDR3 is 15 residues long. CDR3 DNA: TGCAGTGCTAGAAGAGGCGGGGGGTTTTCAGATACGCAGTATTTT. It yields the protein CSARRGGGFSDTQYF.

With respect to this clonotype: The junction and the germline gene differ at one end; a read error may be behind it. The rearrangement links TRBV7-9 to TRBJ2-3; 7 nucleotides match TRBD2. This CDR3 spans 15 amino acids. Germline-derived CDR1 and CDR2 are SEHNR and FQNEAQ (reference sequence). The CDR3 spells CAGSSTSISTDTQYF. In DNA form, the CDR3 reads TGTGCCGGCAGCTCGACTAGCATTAGCACAGATACGCAGTATTTT. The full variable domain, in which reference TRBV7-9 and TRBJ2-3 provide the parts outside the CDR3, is DTGVSQNPRHKITKRGQNVTFRCDPISEHNRLYWYRQTLGQGPEFLTYFQNEAQLEKSRLLSDRFSAERPKGSFSTLEIQRTEQGDSAMYLCAGSSTSISTDTQYFGPGTRLTVL.

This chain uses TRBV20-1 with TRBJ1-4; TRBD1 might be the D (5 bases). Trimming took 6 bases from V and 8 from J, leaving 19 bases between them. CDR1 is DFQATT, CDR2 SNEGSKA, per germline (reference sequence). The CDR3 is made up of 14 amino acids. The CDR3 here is CSAYLRDRAEKLFF. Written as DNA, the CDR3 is TGCAGTGCCTACCTCCGGGACCGAGCCGAAAAACTGTTTTTT.

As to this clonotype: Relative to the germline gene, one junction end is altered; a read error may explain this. CDR3 sequence (DNA): TGTCCCAGCAGCTCTGCGGGGGGTCCAAATGAGCAGTTCTTC. It is translated as CPSSSAGGPNEQFF. The chain joins TRBV7-2 to TRBJ2-1; 8 nucleotides agree with TRBD2. Germline loops: CDR1 SGHTA, CDR2 FQGNSA. This CDR3 has 14 residues.

CDR3 protein: CSVELAGKYSTDTQYF. Here the CDR3 DNA reads TGCAGCGTTGAACTAGCGGGGAAGTACAGCACAGATACGCAGTATTTT. The chain is built from TRBV29-1 and TRBJ2-3, with TRBD2 identical over 9 bases. Per the germline V gene, CDR1 is SQVTM and CDR2 is ANQGSEA. The V and J ends lost 2 bases and 0 bases, in that order; junction bases with no gene match: 6. CDR3 size: 16 residues.

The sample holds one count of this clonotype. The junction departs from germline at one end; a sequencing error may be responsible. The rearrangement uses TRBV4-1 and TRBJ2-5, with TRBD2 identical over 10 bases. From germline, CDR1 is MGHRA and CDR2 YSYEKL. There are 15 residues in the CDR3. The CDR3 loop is CAGSRTSGAPETQYF. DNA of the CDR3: TGCGCCGGCAGCCGAACTAGCGGGGCCCCAGAGACCCAGTACTTC.

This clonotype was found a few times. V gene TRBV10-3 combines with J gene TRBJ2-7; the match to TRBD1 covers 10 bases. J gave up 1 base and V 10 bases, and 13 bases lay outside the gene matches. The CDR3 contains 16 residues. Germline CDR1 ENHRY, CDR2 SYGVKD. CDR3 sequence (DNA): TGTGCCACCCACTATTCCCCGGGACAGGGGTCCTACGAGCAGTACTTC. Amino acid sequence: CATHYSPGQGSYEQYF.

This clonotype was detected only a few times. DNA of the CDR3: TGTGCCAGCAGCTTAGTCGGGACAGTGAGTGAAAAACTGTTTTTT. Its protein is CASSLVGTVSEKLFF. This rearrangement joins TRBV7-2 to TRBJ1-4, with 7 nucleotides matching TRBD1. V dropped 1 base and J dropped 7; count of bases not matched to a gene: 6. The germline gives CDR1 SGHTA, CDR2 FQGNSA. The CDR3 totals 15 residues. Full variable domain (rest looked up from reference TRBV7-2 and TRBJ1-4): GAGVSQSPSNKVTEKGKDVELRCDPISGHTALYWYRQSLGQGLEFLIYFQGNSAPDKSGLPSDRFSAERTGGSVSTLTIQRTQQEDSAVYLCASSLVGTVSEKLFFGSGTQLSVL.

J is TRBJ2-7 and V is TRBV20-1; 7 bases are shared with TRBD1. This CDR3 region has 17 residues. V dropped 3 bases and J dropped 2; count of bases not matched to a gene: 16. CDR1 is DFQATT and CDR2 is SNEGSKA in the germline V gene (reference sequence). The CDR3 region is CSARDGTGAPSAYEQYF. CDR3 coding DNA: TGCAGTGCTAGGGACGGTACAGGGGCTCCCTCGGCCTACGAGCAGTACTTC.